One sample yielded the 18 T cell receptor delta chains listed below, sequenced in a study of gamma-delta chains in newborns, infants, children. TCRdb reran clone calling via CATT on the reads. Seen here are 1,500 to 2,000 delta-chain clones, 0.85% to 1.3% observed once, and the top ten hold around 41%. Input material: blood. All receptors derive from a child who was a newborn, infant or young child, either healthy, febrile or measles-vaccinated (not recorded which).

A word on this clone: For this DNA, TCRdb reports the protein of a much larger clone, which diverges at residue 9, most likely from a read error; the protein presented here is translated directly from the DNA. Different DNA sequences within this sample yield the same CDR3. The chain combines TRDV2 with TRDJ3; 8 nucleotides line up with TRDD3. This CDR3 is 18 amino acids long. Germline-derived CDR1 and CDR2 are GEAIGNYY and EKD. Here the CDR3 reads CACDTYWGGSWDTRQMFF. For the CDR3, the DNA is TGTGCCTGTGACACGTACTGGGGGGGCTCCTGGGACACACGACAGATGTTTTTC.

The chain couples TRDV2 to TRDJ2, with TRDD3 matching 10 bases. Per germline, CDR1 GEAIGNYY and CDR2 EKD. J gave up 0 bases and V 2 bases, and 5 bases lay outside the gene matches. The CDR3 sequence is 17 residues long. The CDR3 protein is CACDKLGDPALTAQLFF. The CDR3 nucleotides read TGTGCCTGTGACAAACTGGGGGATCCCGCTTTGACAGCACAACTCTTCTTT.

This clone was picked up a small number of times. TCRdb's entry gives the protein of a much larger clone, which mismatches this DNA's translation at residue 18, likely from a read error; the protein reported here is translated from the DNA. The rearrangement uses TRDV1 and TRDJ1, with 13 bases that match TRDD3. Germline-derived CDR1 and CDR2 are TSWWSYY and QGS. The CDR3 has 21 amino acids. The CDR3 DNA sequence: TGTGCTCTTGGGGAACGGGGACCCTACTGGGGGATACGATGCTACACCGATAGACTCATCTTT. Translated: CALGERGPYWGIRCYTDRLIF.

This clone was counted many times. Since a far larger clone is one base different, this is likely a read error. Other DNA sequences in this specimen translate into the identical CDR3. DNA of the CDR3: TGTGCCTGTGATCGATTAGGCTCCGATAAGCTCATCTTT. It codes for CACDRLGSDKLIF. This chain joins TRDV2 and TRDJ1; no reliable D call. Germline lookup yields CDR1 GEAIGNYY and CDR2 EKD. The CDR3 is made up of 13 amino acids.

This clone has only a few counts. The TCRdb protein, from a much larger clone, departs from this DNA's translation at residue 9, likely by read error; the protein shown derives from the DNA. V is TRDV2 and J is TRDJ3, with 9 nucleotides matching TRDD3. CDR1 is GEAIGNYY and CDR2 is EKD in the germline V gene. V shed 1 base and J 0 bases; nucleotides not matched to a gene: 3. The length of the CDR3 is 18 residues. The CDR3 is CACDTYWGNSWDTRQMFF. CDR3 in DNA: TGTGCCTGTGACACGTACTGGGGGAACTCCTGGGACACCCGACAGATGTTTTTC.

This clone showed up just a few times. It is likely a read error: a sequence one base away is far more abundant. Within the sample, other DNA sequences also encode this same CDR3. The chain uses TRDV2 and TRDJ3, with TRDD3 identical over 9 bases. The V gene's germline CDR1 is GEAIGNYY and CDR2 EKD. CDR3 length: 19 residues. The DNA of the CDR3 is TGTGCCTGCGACACCGTACTGGGGGACAGCTCCTGGGACACCCGACAGATGTTTTTC. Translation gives CACDTVLGDSSWDTRQMFF.

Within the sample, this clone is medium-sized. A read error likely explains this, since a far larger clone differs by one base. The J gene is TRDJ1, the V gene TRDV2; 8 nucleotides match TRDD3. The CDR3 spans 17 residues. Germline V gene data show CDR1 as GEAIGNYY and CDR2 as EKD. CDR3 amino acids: CACDEVLGAPYTDKPIF. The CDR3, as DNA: TGTGCCTGTGACGAAGTACTGGGGGCCCCGTACACCGATAAACCCATCTTT.

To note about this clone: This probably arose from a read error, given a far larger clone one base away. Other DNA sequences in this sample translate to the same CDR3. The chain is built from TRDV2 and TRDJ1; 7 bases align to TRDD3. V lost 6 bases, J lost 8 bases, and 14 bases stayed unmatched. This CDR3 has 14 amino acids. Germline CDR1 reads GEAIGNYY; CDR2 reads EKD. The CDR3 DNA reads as TGTGCCTGTTTCTTGGTGGGGGAAATCGACAAACTCATCTTT. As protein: CACFLVGEIDKLIF.

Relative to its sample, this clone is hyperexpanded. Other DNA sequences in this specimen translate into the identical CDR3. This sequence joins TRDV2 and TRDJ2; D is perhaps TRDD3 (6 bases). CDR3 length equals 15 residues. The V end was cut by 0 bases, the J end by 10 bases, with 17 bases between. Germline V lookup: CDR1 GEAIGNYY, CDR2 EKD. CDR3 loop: CACDTVGASGEQLFF. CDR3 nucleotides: TGTGCCTGTGACACCGTGGGGGCCTCGGGAGAACAACTCTTCTTT.

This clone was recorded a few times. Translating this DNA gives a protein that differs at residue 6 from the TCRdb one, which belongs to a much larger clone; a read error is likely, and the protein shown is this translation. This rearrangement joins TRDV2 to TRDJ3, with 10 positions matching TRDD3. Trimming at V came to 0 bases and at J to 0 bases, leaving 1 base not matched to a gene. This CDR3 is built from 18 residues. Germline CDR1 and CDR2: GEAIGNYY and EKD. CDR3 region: CACDTMGDTSWDTRQMFF. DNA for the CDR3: TGTGCCTGTGACACCATGGGGGATACCTCCTGGGACACCCGACAGATGTTTTTC.

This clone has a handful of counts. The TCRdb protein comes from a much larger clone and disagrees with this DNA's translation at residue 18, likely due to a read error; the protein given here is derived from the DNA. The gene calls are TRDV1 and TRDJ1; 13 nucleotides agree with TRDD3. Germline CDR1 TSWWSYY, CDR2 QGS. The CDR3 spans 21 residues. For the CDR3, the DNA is TGTGCTCTTGGGGAACGGGGACCCTACTGGGGGATACGATGCTACACCGATAACCTCATCTTT. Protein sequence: CALGERGPYWGIRCYTDNLIF.

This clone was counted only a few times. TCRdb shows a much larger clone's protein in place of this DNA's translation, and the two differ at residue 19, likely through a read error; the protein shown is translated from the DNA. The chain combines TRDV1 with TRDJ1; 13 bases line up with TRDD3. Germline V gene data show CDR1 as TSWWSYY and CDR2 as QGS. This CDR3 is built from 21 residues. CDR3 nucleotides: TGTGCTCTTGGGGAACGGGGACCCTACTGGGGGATACGATGCTACACCGATAAACACATCTTT. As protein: CALGERGPYWGIRCYTDKHIF.

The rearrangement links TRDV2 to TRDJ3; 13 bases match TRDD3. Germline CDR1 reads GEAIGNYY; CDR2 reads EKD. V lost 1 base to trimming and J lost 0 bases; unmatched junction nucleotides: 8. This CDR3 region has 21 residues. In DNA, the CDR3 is TGTGCCTGTGACACTGTACTGGGGGATACGTCCAGCTCCTGGGACACCCGACAGATGTTTTTC. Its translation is CACDTVLGDTSSSWDTRQMFF.

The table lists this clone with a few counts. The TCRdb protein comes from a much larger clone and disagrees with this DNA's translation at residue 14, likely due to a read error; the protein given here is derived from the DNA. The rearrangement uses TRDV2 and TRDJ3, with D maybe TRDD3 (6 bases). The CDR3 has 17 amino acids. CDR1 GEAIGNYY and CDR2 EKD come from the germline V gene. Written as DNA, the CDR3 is TGTGCCTGTGACACCGTACTGGGCTCCTGGGACACCCGACTGATGTTTTTC. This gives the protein CACDTVLGSWDTRLMFF.

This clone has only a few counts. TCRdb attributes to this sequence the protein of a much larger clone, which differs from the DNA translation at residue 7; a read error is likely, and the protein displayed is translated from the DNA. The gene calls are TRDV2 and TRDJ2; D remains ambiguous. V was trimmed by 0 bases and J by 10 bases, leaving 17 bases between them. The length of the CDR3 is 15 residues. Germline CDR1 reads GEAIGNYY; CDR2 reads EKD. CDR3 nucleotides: TGTGCCTGTGACACCGTGGAGGCCTCGGGAGAACAACTCTTCTTT. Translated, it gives CACDTVEASGEQLFF.

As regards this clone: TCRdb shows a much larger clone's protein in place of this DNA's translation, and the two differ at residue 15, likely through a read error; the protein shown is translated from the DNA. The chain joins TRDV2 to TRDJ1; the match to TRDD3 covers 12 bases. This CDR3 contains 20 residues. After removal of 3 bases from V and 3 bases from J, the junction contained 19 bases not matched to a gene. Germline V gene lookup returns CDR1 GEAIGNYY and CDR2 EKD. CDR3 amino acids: CACDHVGPTGGYSISDKLIF. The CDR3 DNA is TGTGCCTGTGACCACGTCGGGCCTACTGGGGGATACTCAATATCCGATAAACTCATCTTT.

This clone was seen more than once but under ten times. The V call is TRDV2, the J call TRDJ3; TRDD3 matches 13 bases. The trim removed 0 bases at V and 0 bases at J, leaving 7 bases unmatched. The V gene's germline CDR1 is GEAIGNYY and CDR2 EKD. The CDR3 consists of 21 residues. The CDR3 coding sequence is TGTGCCTGTGACACCGTACTGGGGGATACGCGCAGCTCCTGGGACACCCGACAGATGTTTTTC. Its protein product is CACDTVLGDTRSSWDTRQMFF.

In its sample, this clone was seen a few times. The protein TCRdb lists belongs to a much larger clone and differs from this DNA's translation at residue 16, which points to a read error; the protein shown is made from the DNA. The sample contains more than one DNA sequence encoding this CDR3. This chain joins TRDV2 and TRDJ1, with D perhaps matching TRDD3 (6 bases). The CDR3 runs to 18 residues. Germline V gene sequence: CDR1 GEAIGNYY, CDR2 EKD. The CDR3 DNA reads TGTGCCTGCGACTCACTACGTCCGGTGGGGGCCGACACCGATAAACCCATCTTT. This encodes CACDSLRPVGADTDKPIF.